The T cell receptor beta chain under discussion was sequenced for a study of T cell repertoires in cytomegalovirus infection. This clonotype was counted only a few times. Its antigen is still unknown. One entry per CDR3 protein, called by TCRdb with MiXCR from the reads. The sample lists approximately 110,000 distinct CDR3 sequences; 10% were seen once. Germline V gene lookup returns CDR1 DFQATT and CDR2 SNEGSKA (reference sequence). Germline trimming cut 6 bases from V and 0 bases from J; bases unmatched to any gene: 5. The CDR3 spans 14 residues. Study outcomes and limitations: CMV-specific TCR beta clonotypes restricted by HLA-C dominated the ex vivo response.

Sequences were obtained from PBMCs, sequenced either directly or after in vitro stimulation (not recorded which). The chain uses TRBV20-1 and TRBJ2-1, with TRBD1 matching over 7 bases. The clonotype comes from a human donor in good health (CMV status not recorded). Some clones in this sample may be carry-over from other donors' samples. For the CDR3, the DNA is TGCAGTGCCGCGCGGACAGGCTCCTACAATGAGCAGTTCTTC. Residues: CSAARTGSYNEQFF.